This T cell receptor (beta chain) was retrieved from a study of early stage breast cancer tumors. Study results and caveats: Comparing each tissue with blood distinguished tumor from normal in about 85% of the 16 patients. Chain pairing and CD4, CD8 or FOXP3 expression were not captured.

Comments on this clone: What it binds is not known.

The CDR3 has 11 amino acids. In germline, CDR1 is DFQATT, CDR2 SNEGSKA (reference sequence). V was clipped by 4 bases and J by 7 bases, with 10 bases between them. Clones were sequenced by immunoSEQ multiplex PCR, and TCRdb holds only the in-frame ones, with some missing. Of over 15,000 clones in the sample, about four fifths were seen once. The material sequenced was blood. The chain has TRBV20-1 and TRBJ1-1; D is possibly TRBD1 (5 bases). The TCR sequence derives from a person aged 70 to 85 with breast cancer. The CDR3 nucleotides read TGCAGTGCTATGGGGGGTTATGAAGCTTTCTTT. Its translation: CSAMGGYEAFF.